The subject of this entry is one TCR beta chain. The Seattle patients joined while their infection was active and were tracked longitudinally afterward. This sample is part of a study of blood T cell repertoires in COVID-19. Overall study: Samples taken during acute and convalescent COVID-19 were collected in the United States, Italy and Spain. The analysed material was cDNA or gDNA that came from T cells, B-cell-depleted T cells, or PBMCs.

This CDR3 has 15 residues. Looked up from germline, CDR1 is SGHTA and CDR2 is FQGNSA. Trimming stripped 5 bases from V and 5 bases from J, with 16 bases between. Study processing details: Estimates of nucleated cell counts were drawn from the amplification of reference gene primers. Produced via immunoSEQ multiplex PCR; TCRdb's table is partial and in-frame only. From that table come the V and J calls and clone size; the DNA was used to work out D and trimming. This repertoire shows some 370,000 clones, 70% to 90% found once; its top ten account for over 9.5%. The receptor's source is a woman in her 30s with COVID-19, enrolled during active disease. Sequencing used peripheral blood. This chain links TRBV7-2 with TRBJ1-5, with TRBD1 as a possible D gene (5 bases). The CDR3: CASSPRGTSDQPQHF. CDR3 coding DNA: TGTGCCAGCAGCCCCCGGGGGACGAGCGATCAGCCCCAGCATTTT. Full variable domain (remainder filled in from reference TRBV7-2 and TRBJ1-5): GAGVSQSPSNKVTEKGKDVELRCDPISGHTALYWYRQSLGQGLEFLIYFQGNSAPDKSGLPSDRFSAERTGGSVSTLTIQRTQQEDSAVYLCASSPRGTSDQPQHFGDGTRLSIL.